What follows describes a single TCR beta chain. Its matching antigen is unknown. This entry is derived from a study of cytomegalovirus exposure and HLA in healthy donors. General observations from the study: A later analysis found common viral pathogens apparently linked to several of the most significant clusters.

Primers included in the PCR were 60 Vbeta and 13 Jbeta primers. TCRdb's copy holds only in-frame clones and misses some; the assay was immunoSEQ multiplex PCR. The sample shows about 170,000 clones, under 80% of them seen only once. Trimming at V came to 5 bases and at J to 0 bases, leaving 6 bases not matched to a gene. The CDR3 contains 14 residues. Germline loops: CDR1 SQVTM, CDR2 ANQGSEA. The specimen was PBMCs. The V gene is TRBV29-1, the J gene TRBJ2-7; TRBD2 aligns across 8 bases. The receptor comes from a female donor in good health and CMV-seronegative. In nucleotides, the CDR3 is TGCAGCGTTCGGGGGGGCTCAAGCTCCTACGAGCAGTACTTC. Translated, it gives CSVRGGSSSYEQYF.